The 30 T cell receptor beta chains below were found in one sample sequenced in a study of cytomegalovirus exposure and HLA in healthy donors. The PCR made use of 60 Vbeta and 13 Jbeta primers. The protocol was immunoSEQ multiplex PCR, while the TCRdb copy is restricted to in-frame clones and leaves out a portion. The table has around 300,000 clones, roughly 81% seen once. Sequenced input: PBMCs. The origin of the receptors is a woman in her forties in good health and CMV-seropositive.

The V and J genes are TRBV28 and TRBJ2-2, with 7 bases lining up with TRBD2. This CDR3 has 15 residues. Germline V lookup: CDR1 MDHEN, CDR2 SYDVKM. After removal of 8 bases from V and 6 bases from J, the junction contained 12 bases not matched to a gene. CDR3 sequence reads: CASFYSSAGAGELFF. CDR3 nucleotide sequence: TGTGCCAGCTTTTACTCCTCGGCGGGAGCCGGGGAGCTGTTTTTT.

The J gene is TRBJ2-7, the V gene TRBV18; the match to TRBD2 covers 8 bases. V lost 3 bases to trimming and J lost 5 bases; unmatched junction nucleotides: 12. This CDR3 is 16 amino acids long. Germline CDR1 reads KGHSH; CDR2 reads LQKENI. Written as DNA, the CDR3 is TGTGCCAGCTCACCGAAAAGCAGCGGGAGAGTCGACGAGCAGTACTTC. This encodes CASSPKSSGRVDEQYF.

V is TRBV30 and J is TRBJ1-2; D is unresolved. The CDR3 runs to 12 residues. Germline assignment: CDR1 GTSNPN and CDR2 SVGIG (reference sequence). V shed 2 bases and J shed 4 bases, with 8 bases lying between them. Written as DNA, the CDR3 is TGTGCCTGGAGTTCAAAAGCCTATGGCTACACCTTC. The encoded protein is CAWSSKAYGYTF.

The V call is TRBV6-5, the J call TRBJ1-2; the match to TRBD1 covers 7 bases. The J segment lost 10 bases and the V segment lost 5 bases, leaving 4 bases of the junction unmatched. This CDR3 comprises 11 residues. Per the germline V gene, CDR1 is MNHEY and CDR2 is SVGAGI. The CDR3: CASSPGGDYTF. CDR3 nucleotide sequence: TGTGCCAGCAGTCCAGGGGGAGACTACACCTTC.

Concerning this clone: An end of the junction differs from the germline gene, which may be a read error. The CDR3 nucleotides read TGTGCCAGCAGTTCCCTACCCACTAGCGGGAGAATGGACTTC. Translation: CASSSLPTSGRMDF. The rearrangement uses TRBV27 and TRBJ2-5; 11 bases are a match to TRBD2. Per germline, CDR1 MNHEY and CDR2 SMNVEV (reference sequence). CDR3 length: 14 residues.

The J gene is TRBJ1-1, the V gene TRBV18; 8 nucleotides align to TRBD1. Per germline, CDR1 KGHSH and CDR2 LQKENI. The CDR3 is 14 residues long. J lost 2 bases, V lost 6 bases, and 5 bases had no gene match. The CDR3 reads CASSHDRGNTEAFF. The DNA for the CDR3 is TGTGCCAGCTCTCACGACAGGGGAAACACTGAAGCTTTCTTT.

The rearrangement uses TRBV5-1 and TRBJ2-2; 10 bases map to TRBD2. The trim removed 5 bases at V and 6 bases at J, leaving 7 bases unmatched. Germline lookup yields CDR1 SGHRS and CDR2 YFSETQ. This CDR3 is built from 15 residues. Here the CDR3 reads CASRRLAGDSGELFF. The CDR3 region has the DNA TGCGCCAGCAGAAGGCTAGCGGGAGACTCCGGGGAGCTGTTTTTT.

The rearrangement joins TRBV5-1 to TRBJ2-2; a weak D match, TRBD2 (6 bases). Trimming left V 4 bases short and J 1 base short, with 11 bases between. There are 15 residues in the CDR3. The germline V gene has CDR1 SGHRS and CDR2 YFSETQ. This CDR3 is CASSISGLNTGELFF. The DNA of the CDR3 is TGCGCCAGCAGCATAAGCGGGCTGAACACCGGGGAGCTGTTTTTT.

This clone was recorded a few times. The chain carries TRBV7-9 and TRBJ2-2, with TRBD2 identical over 8 bases. CDR1 SEHNR and CDR2 FQNEAQ come from the germline V gene (reference sequence). Trimming took 2 bases from V and 2 from J; bases not matched to a gene: 7. The CDR3 runs to 17 residues. The CDR3 DNA reads TGTGCCAGCAGCTTACACCCCACTAGCGGTAACACCGGGGAGCTGTTTTTT. This encodes CASSLHPTSGNTGELFF.

Written as DNA, the CDR3 is TGCAGCGTTGGGAGTCCGGTGGACAGGGAGGACGAGCAGTACTTC. This encodes CSVGSPVDREDEQYF. The chain uses TRBV29-1 and TRBJ2-7; 8 nucleotides align to TRBD1. J lost 5 bases, V lost 4 bases, and 13 bases had no gene match. CDR1 is SQVTM and CDR2 is ANQGSEA in the germline V gene. The CDR3 is made up of 15 amino acids.

The J gene is TRBJ1-4, the V gene TRBV19, with a possible D match to TRBD1 (6 bases). Germline V gives CDR1 LNHDA, CDR2 SQIVND (reference sequence). Trimming removed 3 bases at V and 8 bases at J, with 13 bases between. The CDR3 covers 14 residues. This CDR3 reads CASSMGSQGEKLFF. CDR3 nucleotide sequence: TGTGCCAGTAGTATGGGCTCCCAGGGGGAAAAACTGTTTTTT.

The genes are TRBV5-1 and TRBJ1-6, with 7 bases matching TRBD1. Germline V gene data show CDR1 as SGHRS and CDR2 as YFSETQ. The CDR3 consists of 15 residues. V was pared by 0 bases and J by 10 bases, with 7 bases of the junction left unmatched. Written as DNA, the CDR3 is TGCGCCAGCAGCTTGGACGGACAGGCAGGCTCACCCCTCCACTTT. It codes for CASSLDGQAGSPLHF.

CDR3 nucleotides: TGCGCCAGCAGCGGGGGGGAATCCTACAATGAGCAGTTCTTC. Translated: CASSGGESYNEQFF. This chain joins TRBV5-1 and TRBJ2-1, with TRBD2 matching 7 bases. J gave up 1 base and V 4 bases, and 2 bases lay outside the gene matches. The CDR3 consists of 14 residues. Germline CDR1 SGHRS, CDR2 YFSETQ.

The DNA for the CDR3 is TGTGCCATCAGTGATAAACAGGGGGCGGGGTACAATGAGCAGTTCTTC. Translated: CAISDKQGAGYNEQFF. V gene TRBV10-3 combines with J gene TRBJ2-1; 9 bases align to TRBD1. With 3 bases clipped from V and 4 bases from J, the junction kept 7 bases outside the gene matches. The CDR3 contains 16 residues. Germline CDR1 ENHRY, CDR2 SYGVKD.

A few counts support this clone. The J gene is TRBJ2-7, the V gene TRBV11-1; tentatively, D is TRBD1 (6 bases). The V end lost 5 bases, the J end lost 3 bases, and 17 bases lay between the germline ends. The germline gives CDR1 SGHAT, CDR2 FQDESV (reference sequence). The CDR3 consists of 15 residues. The CDR3, as DNA: TGTGCCAGCAGCCCCAGGGGAACACCTCTCTACGAGCAGTACTTC. Protein sequence: CASSPRGTPLYEQYF.

The rearrangement uses TRBV28 and TRBJ1-6; no clear D. V was cut by 2 bases and J by 8 bases, with 22 bases left in between. This CDR3 region has 18 residues. Germline V gene data show CDR1 as MDHEN and CDR2 as SYDVKM. The CDR3, as DNA: TGTGCCAGCAGTTTAAAGTTTGCCGGCGGCAGAGGCTATTCACCCCTCCACTTT. Translation: CASSLKFAGGRGYSPLHF.

This clone has just a few counts. Other DNA sequences in this specimen translate into the identical CDR3. CDR3 coding DNA: TGTGCCAGCAGCCCAGGGGGCGAGCAGTACTTC. Residues: CASSPGGEQYF. The V gene is TRBV11-3, the J gene TRBJ2-7; TRBD1 agrees at 7 bases. Trimming at V came to 5 bases and at J to 6 bases, leaving 1 base not matched to a gene. This CDR3 has 11 amino acids. The germline gives CDR1 SGHNT, CDR2 YENEEA. The full variable domain, completed using reference TRBV11-3 and TRBJ2-7, is EAGVVQSPRYKIIEKKQPVAFWCNPISGHNTLYWYLQNLGQGPELLIRYENEEAVDDSQLPKDRFSAERLKGVDSTLKIQPAELGDSAVYLCASSPGGEQYFGPGTRLTVT.

The V and J genes are TRBV4-3 and TRBJ2-7; TRBD1 is a possible D gene (6 bases). V lost 0 bases, J lost 4 bases, and 16 bases lay in between. From germline, CDR1 is LGHNA and CDR2 YSLEER. The CDR3 spans 16 residues. The CDR3 coding sequence is TGCGCCAGCAGCCAAGAATTCAGCCAGGGGAATTACGAGCAGTACTTC. Protein sequence: CASSQEFSQGNYEQYF.

V is TRBV30 and J is TRBJ2-5, with 7 bases fitting TRBD2. The germline V gene encodes CDR1 GTSNPN and CDR2 SVGIG (reference sequence). The CDR3 is made up of 15 amino acids. The V gene end was trimmed by 2 bases and the J gene end by 1 base; junction bases not matched to a gene: 7. CDR3 DNA: TGTGCCTGGAGTTACCCAGCGGGATCCCAAGAGACCCAGTACTTC. Encoded protein: CAWSYPAGSQETQYF.

The chain has TRBV5-6 and TRBJ2-5; no reliable D call. Germline V gene lookup returns CDR1 SGHDT and CDR2 YYEEEE. The CDR3 has 15 amino acids. Trimming shortened V by 1 base and J by 5 bases, and 15 bases separated the two germline ends. CDR3 amino acids: CASSLFSPRGETQYF. DNA of the CDR3: TGTGCCAGCAGCTTGTTTTCGCCTAGAGGTGAGACCCAGTACTTC.

The chain carries TRBV7-2 and TRBJ2-3; 10 nucleotides align to TRBD2. The germline V gene has CDR1 SGHTA and CDR2 FQGNSA. The CDR3 sequence is 16 residues long. The trim removed 5 bases at V and 6 bases at J, leaving 11 bases unmatched. The CDR3 here is CASSPGSGRGQDTQYF. DNA for the CDR3: TGTGCCAGCAGCCCCGGGAGCGGGAGGGGGCAGGATACGCAGTATTTT.

The chain recombines TRBV2 with TRBJ2-3; tentatively, D is TRBD2 (5 bases). V was clipped by 8 bases and J by 2 bases, with 11 bases between them. The germline V gene has CDR1 SNHLY and CDR2 FYNNEI. CDR3 length equals 13 residues. For the CDR3, the DNA is TGTGCCAGCCGAGGGCAGCCCACAGATACGCAGTATTTT. It yields the protein CASRGQPTDTQYF.

This rearrangement joins TRBV6-1 to TRBJ2-7; 7 bases line up with TRBD1. CDR3 length: 14 residues. CDR1 and CDR2 (germline): MNHNS, SASEGT. With 10 bases clipped from V and 2 bases from J, the junction kept 11 bases outside the gene matches. The DNA for the CDR3 is TGTGCCACCGTAAATGGGGACAGTACCTACGAGCAGTACTTC. Translating it yields CATVNGDSTYEQYF.

The chain carries TRBV28 and TRBJ1-5, with TRBD1 identical over 11 bases. V was pared by 6 bases and J by 7 bases, with 8 bases of the junction left unmatched. This CDR3 has 15 residues. The V gene's germline CDR1 is MDHEN and CDR2 SYDVKM. DNA for the CDR3: TGTGCCAGCAGCTCGCCCGGGACAGGGGGACAGCCCCAGCATTTT. This translates into CASSSPGTGGQPQHF.

This chain connects TRBV9 to TRBJ2-5; 8 bases are shared with TRBD2. Germline V lookup: CDR1 SGDLS, CDR2 YYNGEE. V lost 5 bases and J lost 5; bases outside the gene matches: 5. The CDR3 is made up of 13 amino acids. CDR3: CASRREGVETQYF. DNA for the CDR3: TGTGCCAGCAGACGGGAGGGCGTGGAGACCCAGTACTTC. Variable domain in full (rest from reference TRBV9 and TRBJ2-5): DSGVTQTPKHLITATGQRVTLRCSPRSGDLSVYWYQQSLDQGLQFLIQYYNGEERAKGNILERFSAQQFPDLHSELNLSSLELGDSALYFCASRREGVETQYFGPGTRLLVL.

This rearrangement joins TRBV11-2 to TRBJ2-7; D not certain. Germline V gene lookup returns CDR1 SGHAT and CDR2 FQNNGV. CDR3 length equals 13 residues. V lost 6 bases, J lost 6 bases, and 15 bases lay in between. Here the CDR3 DNA reads TGTGCCAGCAGTCCCGCGGTAACTGGCGAGCAGTACTTC. Protein sequence: CASSPAVTGEQYF.

The chain has TRBV27 and TRBJ1-4; no clear D gene. CDR1 is MNHEY, CDR2 SMNVEV, per germline (reference sequence). This CDR3 contains 14 residues. V lost 0 bases to trimming and J lost 5 bases, with 7 bases between them. The CDR3 loop is CASSLSNRNEKLFF. The CDR3 nucleotides are TGTGCCAGCAGTTTATCGAACAGAAATGAAAAACTGTTTTTT.

V gene TRBV19 combines with J gene TRBJ2-2, with 8 bases fitting TRBD2. This CDR3 comprises 16 residues. V lost 5 bases and J lost 4; bases outside the gene matches: 9. Germline CDR1 and CDR2: LNHDA and SQIVND (reference sequence). The CDR3 loop is CASSSRGSGTTGELFF. The CDR3 coding sequence is TGTGCCAGTAGTTCCCGTGGTAGCGGGACCACCGGGGAGCTGTTTTTT. The whole variable domain, filled in from reference TRBV19 and TRBJ2-2, reads DGGITQSPKYLFRKEGQNVTLSCEQNLNHDAMYWYRQDPGQGLRLIYYSQIVNDFQKGDIAEGYSVSREKKESFPLTVTSAQKNPTAFYLCASSSRGSGTTGELFFGEGSRLTVL.

This chain joins TRBV6-1 and TRBJ2-2; 7 positions match TRBD2. V shed 8 bases, J shed 5 bases, and the junction held 5 bases outside the gene matches. Per germline, CDR1 MNHNS and CDR2 SASEGT. This CDR3 is built from 13 residues. The CDR3 nucleotides read TGTGCCAGCCGCGGGAGTGGAACCGGGGAGCTGTTTTTT. Translated, it gives CASRGSGTGELFF.

The chain uses TRBV7-2 and TRBJ2-4; possible D gene TRBD1, 6 bases. The germline CDR1 and CDR2 sequences are SGHTA and FQGNSA. The V gene lost 3 bases and the J gene lost 9 bases, with 12 bases spanning the gap. CDR3 length equals 13 residues. The chain's CDR3 is CASSFRTVGIQYF. CDR3 coding DNA: TGTGCCAGCAGCTTCCGGACAGTGGGCATTCAGTACTTC.